The source of this TCR beta chain is a study of shared clonotypes between healthy human individuals. A word on this clone: What it binds is not known.

Study conclusions and caveats: Only a few donors were included, so the genetic and exposure-history diversity represented was limited. It was observed that approximately 5% of naive CD4 clonotypes were shared across a handful of donors.

In the original processing: Junction-only sequences produced by ImmunoSEQ had no quality scores, so filtering differed. Here immunoSEQ multiplex PCR was the method, and the copy in TCRdb shows in-frame clones only, minus some. V, J and clone size are those of that table, while D and trimming were read from the DNA. The repertoire has 980,000 or so clones, around three quarters of them found once; the top ten carry around 1.5%. The study drew all its donors from Caucasian adults living in Nashville, Tennessee. The ends were cut back, 3 bases at V and 4 bases at J, with 11 bases in the middle. The CDR3 runs 13 residues. The germline gives CDR1 SGHKS, CDR2 YYEKEE (reference sequence).

The gene calls are TRBV5-5 and TRBJ2-7; the D gene is possibly TRBD1 (5 bases). Sequencing was carried out using memory CD4+ T cells sorted from blood. Indicated subset: CD45RA-negative fraction. The receptor was isolated from a man aged 18 to 35 in good health. The CDR3 DNA follows: TGTGCCAGCAGCTACCCCGACAGATACGAGCAGTACTTC. Encoded protein: CASSYPDRYEQYF. Full variable domain (rest looked up from reference TRBV5-5 and TRBJ2-7): DAGVTQSPTHLIKTRGQQVTLRCSPISGHKSVSWYQQVLGQGPQFIFQYYEKEERGRGNFPDRFSARQFPNYSSELNVNALLLGDSALYLCASSYPDRYEQYFGPGTRLTVT.